Sequencing of this TCR beta chain was carried out in a study of tissue T cells after allogeneic stem cell transplantation. TCRdb's table, derived via immunoSEQ multiplex PCR, lists solely in-frame clones and lacks some. The sample comprises fewer than 20,000 clones, less than 85% of which are singletons, and 0.75% to 1% rests with the top ten. About this clone itself: These gene names are mouse names. The DNA ends 1 residue before the CDR3 does, and the rest of the CDR3 is filled in from the germline J gene.

This CDR3 is built from 11 residues. Trimming pared 4 bases from V and 4 bases from J, leaving 5 bases between. The V gene's germline CDR1 is NSQYPW and CDR2 LRSPGD (reference sequence). This TCR was recovered from a female BALB/c mouse in good health. The MHC haplotype of this mouse line is H2-d. The specimen was spleen. The J gene is TRBJ2-7, the V gene TRBV1, with a weak D call TRBD2 (5 bases). Incomplete CDR3 DNA: TGCACCTGCAGTGACTGGTATGAACAGTAC. Translating gives CTCSDWYEQY. The whole CDR3 reads CTCSDWYEQYF.